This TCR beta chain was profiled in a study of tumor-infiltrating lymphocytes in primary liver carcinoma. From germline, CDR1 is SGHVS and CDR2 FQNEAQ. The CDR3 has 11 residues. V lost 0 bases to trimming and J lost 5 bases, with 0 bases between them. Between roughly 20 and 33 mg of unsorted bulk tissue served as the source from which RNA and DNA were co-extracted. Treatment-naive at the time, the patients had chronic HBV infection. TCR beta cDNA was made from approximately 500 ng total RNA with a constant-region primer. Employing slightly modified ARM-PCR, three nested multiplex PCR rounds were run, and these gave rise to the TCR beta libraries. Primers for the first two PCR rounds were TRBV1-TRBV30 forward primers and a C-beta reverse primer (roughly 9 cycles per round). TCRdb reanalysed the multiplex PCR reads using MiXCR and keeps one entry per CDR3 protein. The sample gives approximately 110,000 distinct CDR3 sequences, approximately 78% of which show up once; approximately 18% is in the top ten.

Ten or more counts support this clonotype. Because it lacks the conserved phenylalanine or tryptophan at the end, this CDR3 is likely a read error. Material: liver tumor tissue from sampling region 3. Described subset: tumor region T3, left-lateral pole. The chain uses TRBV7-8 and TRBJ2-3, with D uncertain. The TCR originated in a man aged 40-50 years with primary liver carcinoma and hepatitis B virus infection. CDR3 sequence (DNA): TGTGCCAGCAGCTTAGCAGATACGCAGTATTCT. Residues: CASSLADTQYS.